The present T cell receptor (beta chain) was sequenced within a study of blood T cell repertoires in COVID-19. Turning to the study itself: Donors in the United States, Italy and Spain gave samples during acute or convalescent COVID-19. Sources were T cells, B-cell-depleted T cells, or PBMCs; the material itself was cDNA or gDNA.

Only in-frame clones appear in the TCRdb table, and some are missing; sequencing was by immunoSEQ multiplex PCR. The sample records under 200,000 clones, around 80% being singletons. The clonotype comes from a woman between 70 and 85 years old in a cohort exposed to, infected with or recovered from COVID-19 (not recorded which). Sequencing was done on a sample of PBMCs or T cells enriched from blood (not recorded which).

The CDR3 coding sequence is TGTGCCAGCAGGAGACTAGCGGGAGTAAGGGAGACCCAGTACTTC. Its translation: CASRRLAGVRETQYF. V gene TRBV11-2 combines with J gene TRBJ2-5, with TRBD2 matching over 12 bases. The length of the CDR3 is 15 residues. CDR1 is SGHAT, CDR2 FQNNGV, per germline. V was pared by 6 bases and J by 5 bases, with 7 bases of the junction left unmatched.